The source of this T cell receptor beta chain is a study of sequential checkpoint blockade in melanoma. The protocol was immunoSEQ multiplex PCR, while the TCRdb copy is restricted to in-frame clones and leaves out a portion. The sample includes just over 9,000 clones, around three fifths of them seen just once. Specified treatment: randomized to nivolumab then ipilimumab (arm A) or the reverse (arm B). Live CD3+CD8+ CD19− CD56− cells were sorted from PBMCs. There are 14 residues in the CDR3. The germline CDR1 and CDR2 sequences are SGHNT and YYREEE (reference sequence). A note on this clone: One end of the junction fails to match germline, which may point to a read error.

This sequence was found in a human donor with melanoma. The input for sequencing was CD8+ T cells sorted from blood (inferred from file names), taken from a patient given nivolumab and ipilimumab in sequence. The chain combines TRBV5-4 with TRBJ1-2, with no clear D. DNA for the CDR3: TGCGCCAGCAGCCAAGATCATGGGAGTTATGGCTACACCTTC. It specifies CASSQDHGSYGYTF. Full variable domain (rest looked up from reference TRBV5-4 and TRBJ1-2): ETGVTQSPTHLIKTRGQQVTLRCSSQSGHNTVSWYQQALGQGPQFIFQYYREEENGRGNFPPRFSGLQFPNYSSELNVNALELDDSALYLCASSQDHGSYGYTFGSGTRLTVV.